This T cell receptor beta chain was documented in a study of T cell responses to AZD1222 COVID-19 vaccine (dated by TCRdb to about 2021). For context, the study as a whole: TCR sequencing covered approximately 230 trial participants: roughly 200 given two doses of AZD1222 and 26 given two doses of MenACWY control vaccine. Trial participants were enrolled into age subgroups of 18-55, 56-69 and 70-plus years, which contained about 150, 27 and 61 TCR-sequenced participants, respectively. Findings and caveats that apply to the study as a whole: After two AZD1222 doses, spike-specific TCR breadth and depth were significantly higher than at day 0 and than in MenACWY recipients. Nearly half of unique spike-specific TCRs reportedly recognized epitopes outside regions mutated in the B.1.351 and B.1.1.7 variants. Only five to seven AZD1222 recipients were SARS-CoV-2 seropositive at baseline, limiting conclusions about previously exposed vaccinees. The whole spike protein was spanned by vaccine-associated CD4 TCRs, and dominant responses were seen in regions 160-218 and 743-854. Because no day 14 peak-response samples were available, the repertoires could be characterized only after the peak T cell response. Participants were mostly white British, with more females than males. The authors suggested clonal diversity may have been underestimated. In the small 56-69-year group, the increase in depth fell short of significance, most likely because of low power.

Regarding this clone: It lacks a known antigen. No much larger clone is present one base from it, and per-base qualities are unavailable.

Taken with the paper, the label for time point translates to: baseline before first vaccination. Read against the paper, the sample's treatment or condition label means: meningococcal conjugate vaccine given as trial control. Vaccinee samples came from UK trials COV001 and COV002, including a single-blind randomized controlled phase 2/3 trial of AZD1222 (ChAdOx1 nCoV-19) in healthy adults. Trial participant PBMC samples were collected at day 0 and day 28 after the second dose for TCRbeta chain sequencing. The CDR3 regions of human TCRbeta chains were subjected to immunosequencing. Regarding the original processing steps: TCRs in the repertoires were matched against a reference library of SARS-CoV-2-specific TCRs that had been generated with the MIRA antigen-specificity platform. Breadth was defined as the fraction of unique TCRs that were SARS-CoV-2-associated, and depth was defined as the fraction of total T cells that were SARS-CoV-2-associated. Using the MIRA data, each spike-specific TCR was mapped to the spike region that the TCR reacts to and placed in a CD4 or CD8 class. Log10-transformed breadth and depth values were compared by one-way ANOVA with Sidak's multiple comparisons tests. TCRdb re-hosts the immuneACCESS table, in-frame sequences only. Its copies lack some clones; in the studies checked, an unresolved V gene accounts for under half of them, and the cause for the rest is not known. The V and J calls and clone size come from that table; D and trimming were worked out from the DNA. The sample data list approximately 120,000 clones, and more than 85% of these were observed just once. Around 10% of the sample is in the top ten clones.

Germline trimming amounts to 4 bases on V and 4 bases on J, with 13 as the count of junction bases outside the gene matches. As encoded in the germline V gene, CDR1 is SGHRS while CDR2 is YFSETQ. Its CDR3 holds 19 amino acids, cysteine through phenylalanine. Only the CDR3 portion is preserved as DNA: 57 bases, with reading frame beginning at the first base. This receptor was taken from an adult in good health. The rearrangement combines TRBV5-1 with TRBJ2-5; 16 bases in the middle match TRBD2. Sequenced material: peripheral blood, taken on day 0 of MenACWY control vaccination. The DNA is TGCGCCAGCAGCATACTGGGACTAGCGGGAGGGCCCTCGGGAGAGACCCAGTACTTC. It encodes CASSILGLAGGPSGETQYF.